Below are 10 T cell receptor beta chains sequenced from a single sample in a study of T-cell reconstitution after alpha-beta-depleted transplantation in children. TCRbeta library construction was performed incorporating unique molecular identifiers. MiXCR was run by TCRdb on the PCR reads, yielding one entry per CDR3 protein. The data hold about 78,000 distinct CDR3 sequences, with about 14% observed a single time. The sample was PBMCs, mostly from graft donor cells, taken 180 days after TCRalphabeta/CD19-depleted stem cell transplant. These receptors came from a male patient between 2 and 10 years old who had a stem cell transplant for acute lymphoblastic leukemia, so the T cells may come from the graft donor.

The V gene is TRBV30, the J gene TRBJ2-5; tentative D call: TRBD1 (6 bases). CDR1 is GTSNPN, CDR2 SVGIG, per germline (reference sequence). Deletions cut 5 bases from V and 6 bases from J, with 16 bases between. The CDR3 consists of 13 residues. CDR3 loop: CAWSPGQGKTQYF. The CDR3 DNA is TGTGCCTGGTCCCCGGGACAAGGAAAGACCCAGTACTTC.

The chain uses TRBV7-9 and TRBJ2-1; TRBD1 is a possible D gene (6 bases). The CDR3 totals 13 residues. Germline V gives CDR1 SEHNR, CDR2 FQNEAQ (reference sequence). Trimming removed 1 base at V and 16 bases at J, with 17 bases between. The CDR3 region is CASSLVTTGRGFF. The CDR3 DNA is TGTGCCAGCAGCTTAGTTACTACAGGGCGAGGTTTCTTC. The entire variable domain, with the rest obtained from reference TRBV7-9 and TRBJ2-1, is as follows: DTGVSQNPRHKITKRGQNVTFRCDPISEHNRLYWYRQTLGQGPEFLTYFQNEAQLEKSRLLSDRFSAERPKGSFSTLEIQRTEQGDSAMYLCASSLVTTGRGFFGPGTRLTVL.

This clonotype appeared many times. This chain connects TRBV4-3 to TRBJ2-3; tentative D call: TRBD2 (6 bases). Trimming removed 1 base at V and 3 bases at J, with 11 bases between. CDR1 LGHNA and CDR2 YSLEER come from the germline V gene. The CDR3 sequence is 15 residues long. The CDR3 bases are TGCGCCAGCAGCCAAGGTTGGGGGACTACAGATACGCAGTATTTT. This sequence encodes CASSQGWGTTDTQYF.

This clonotype was found a few times. This chain uses TRBV5-1 with TRBJ2-1; D is possibly TRBD1 (8 bases). The V and J ends lost 2 bases and 1 base respectively, with 10 bases between them. The CDR3 is 15 amino acids. CDR1 and CDR2 from the germline V gene are SGHRS and YFSETQ. This chain's CDR3 is CASSLQGGSYNEQFF. The CDR3 bases are TGCGCCAGCAGCTTACAGGGGGGGTCCTACAATGAGCAGTTCTTC.

This clonotype was seen a handful of times. The genes are TRBV7-2 and TRBJ2-7, with 9 bases that match TRBD1. The CDR3 has 13 residues. CDR1 is SGHTA, CDR2 FQGNSA, per germline. J lost 6 bases, V lost 3 bases, and 3 bases had no gene match. The CDR3 is CASSLGQGREQYF. The CDR3, as DNA: TGTGCCAGCAGCTTGGGACAGGGACGCGAGCAGTACTTC.

This clonotype was picked up a small number of times. The chain has TRBV29-1 and TRBJ2-1; D not resolved. V was trimmed by 8 bases and J by 0 bases, leaving 11 bases between them. The length of the CDR3 is 13 residues. Germline V gene sequence: CDR1 SQVTM, CDR2 ANQGSEA. CDR3 sequence reads: CSSGLSSYNEQFF. As DNA, the CDR3 is TGCAGCTCCGGCCTGAGCTCCTACAATGAGCAGTTCTTC.

The chain joins TRBV9 to TRBJ2-7; 9 bases line up with TRBD1. The germline CDR1 and CDR2 sequences are SGDLS and YYNGEE. The CDR3 sequence is 14 residues long. J was trimmed by 6 bases and V by 0 bases; bases with no gene match: 4. CDR3 loop: CASSVAGTGLEQYF. The CDR3 DNA reads TGTGCCAGCAGCGTAGCTGGGACAGGGCTCGAGCAGTACTTC.

The rearrangement uses TRBV20-1 and TRBJ2-1; D tentatively reads TRBD1 or TRBD2 (6 bases each). The CDR3 contains 15 residues. The germline V gene encodes CDR1 DFQATT and CDR2 SNEGSKA (reference sequence). The ends were cut back, 0 bases at V and 7 bases at J, with 16 bases in the middle. As DNA, the CDR3 is TGCAGTGCTAGAGATCTATGGGGGGCCAAGAATGAGCAGTTCTTC. It specifies CSARDLWGAKNEQFF.

This clonotype was detected a few times. The chain uses TRBV4-3 and TRBJ2-1, with 9 bases identical to TRBD2. Germline V gene lookup returns CDR1 LGHNA and CDR2 YSLEER. The CDR3 length is 20 residues. V shed 0 bases, J shed 4 bases, and the junction held 16 bases outside the gene matches. The DNA of the CDR3 is TGCGCCAGCAGCCAAGATCCGTGGGGACTAGCCGATTCTTTGTACAATGAGCAGTTCTTC. Translation gives CASSQDPWGLADSLYNEQFF.

The rearrangement joins TRBV6-2 or TRBV6-3 to TRBJ1-2; D possibly corresponds to TRBD1 (6 bases). V was cut by 6 bases and J by 4 bases, with 21 bases left in between. Germline CDR1 and CDR2: MNHEY and SVGEGT. The CDR3 contains 16 residues. CDR3 DNA: TGTGCCAGCAGCCCGCCCCAGACAGGATTCGGCTATGGCTACACCTTC. This encodes CASSPPQTGFGYGYTF.